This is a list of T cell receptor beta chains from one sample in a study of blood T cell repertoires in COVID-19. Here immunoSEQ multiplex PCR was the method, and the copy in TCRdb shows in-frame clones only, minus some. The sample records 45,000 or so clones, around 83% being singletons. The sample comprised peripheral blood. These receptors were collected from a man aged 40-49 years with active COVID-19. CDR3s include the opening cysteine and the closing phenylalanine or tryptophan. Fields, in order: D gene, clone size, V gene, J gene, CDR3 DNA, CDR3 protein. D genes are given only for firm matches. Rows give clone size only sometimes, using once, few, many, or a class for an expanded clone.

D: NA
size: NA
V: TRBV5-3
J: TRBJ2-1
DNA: TGTGCCAGAAGAAATGCCACGTCGAGATCGCCCGGAGTTCAGTTCTTC
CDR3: CARRNATSRSPGVQFF

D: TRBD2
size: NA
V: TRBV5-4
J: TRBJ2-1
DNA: TGTGCCAGCAGCTTGAAACTAGCGGGAGCTGTTGAGCAGTTCTTC
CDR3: CASSLKLAGAVEQFF

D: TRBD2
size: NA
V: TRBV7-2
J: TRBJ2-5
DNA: TGTGCCAGCAGCCTGGGACTAGCGGGAAACCAAGAGACCCAGTACTTC
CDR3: CASSLGLAGNQETQYF

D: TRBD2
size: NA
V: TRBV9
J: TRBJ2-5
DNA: TGTGCCAGCAGCGTCGGGTACCTAGCGGGAGGGGGAGAGACCCAGTACTTC
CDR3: CASSVGYLAGGGETQYF

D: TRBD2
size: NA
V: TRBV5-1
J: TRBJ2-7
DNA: TGCGCCAGCAGCTTGGGACTAGCGGGAGTACCCGAGCAGTACTTC
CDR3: CASSLGLAGVPEQYF

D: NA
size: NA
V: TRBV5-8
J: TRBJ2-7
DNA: TGTGCCAGCAGAGCAGGACTAACCCCCTACGAGCAGTACTTC
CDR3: CASRAGLTPYEQYF

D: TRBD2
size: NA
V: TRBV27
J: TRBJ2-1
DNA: TGTGCCAGCAGTTTCAGACTAGCGGTCTACAATGAGCAGTTCTTC
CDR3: CASSFRLAVYNEQFF

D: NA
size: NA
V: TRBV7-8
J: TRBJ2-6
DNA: TGTGCCAGCAGCCCGGGACACCTTTCCTCTGGGGCCAACGTCCTGACTTTC
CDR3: CASSPGHLSSGANVLTF

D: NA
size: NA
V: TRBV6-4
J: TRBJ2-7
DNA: TGTGCCAGCCCCTGGCAACACCACGAGCAGTACTTC
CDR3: CASPWQHHEQYF

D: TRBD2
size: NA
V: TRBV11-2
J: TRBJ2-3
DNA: TGTGCCAGCACCTGGCGTGGGCGGGAGAAAGATACGCAGTATTTT
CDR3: CASTWRGREKDTQYF

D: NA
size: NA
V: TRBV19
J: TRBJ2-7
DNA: TGTGCCAGTAGTATTCAGGGAGGAGGCTACGAGCAGTACTTC
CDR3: CASSIQGGGYEQYF

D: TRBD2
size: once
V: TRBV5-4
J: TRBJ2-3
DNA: TGTGCCAGCAGCACCTCTAGCGGGAGAAGAGATACGCAGTATTTT
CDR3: CASSTSSGRRDTQYF

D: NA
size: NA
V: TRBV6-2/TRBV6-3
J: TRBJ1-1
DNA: TGTGCCAGCAGCTCTCCCCGGGACTCTGACACTGAAGCTTTCTTT
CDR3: CASSSPRDSDTEAFF

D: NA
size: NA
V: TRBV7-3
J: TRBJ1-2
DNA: TGTGCCAGCAGCGCCCCCGGGGGTCATGGCTACACCTTC
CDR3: CASSAPGGHGYTF

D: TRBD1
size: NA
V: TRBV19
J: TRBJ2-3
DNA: TGTGCCAGTAGTATTGCCAGGGGGCGGGCAGATACGCAGTATTTT
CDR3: CASSIARGRADTQYF

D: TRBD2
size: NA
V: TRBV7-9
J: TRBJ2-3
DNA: TGTGCCAGCAGCTCCCTGACTAGCGGGAACACAGATACGCAGTATTTT
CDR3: CASSSLTSGNTDTQYF

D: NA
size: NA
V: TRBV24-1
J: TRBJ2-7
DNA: TGTGCCACCAGTGATTCTACCGGACAGCTCTTGGAGGAGCAGTACTTC
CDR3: CATSDSTGQLLEEQYF